Detailed here is one TCR beta chain. This entry belongs to a study of CD8+ T cells in alopecia areata. cDNA reverse transcribed from extracted RNA served as the sequencing template. The method was immunoSEQ multiplex PCR; TCRdb's version includes in-frame clones alone and lacks a portion of them. The sample has around 190,000 clones, 56% seen once. Germline-derived CDR1 and CDR2 are SNHLY and FYNNEI. Germline trimming cut 7 bases from V and 5 bases from J; bases unmatched to any gene: 13. The CDR3 totals 15 residues. This TCR was sampled from a human donor in good health. The chain has TRBV2 and TRBJ2-5, with TRBD2 matching 7 bases. Sequences were obtained from CD8+ T cells sorted from blood. The CDR3 is CASTGGGGFVETQYF. The CDR3 bases are TGTGCCAGCACGGGGGGAGGCGGTTTTGTTGAGACCCAGTACTTC.